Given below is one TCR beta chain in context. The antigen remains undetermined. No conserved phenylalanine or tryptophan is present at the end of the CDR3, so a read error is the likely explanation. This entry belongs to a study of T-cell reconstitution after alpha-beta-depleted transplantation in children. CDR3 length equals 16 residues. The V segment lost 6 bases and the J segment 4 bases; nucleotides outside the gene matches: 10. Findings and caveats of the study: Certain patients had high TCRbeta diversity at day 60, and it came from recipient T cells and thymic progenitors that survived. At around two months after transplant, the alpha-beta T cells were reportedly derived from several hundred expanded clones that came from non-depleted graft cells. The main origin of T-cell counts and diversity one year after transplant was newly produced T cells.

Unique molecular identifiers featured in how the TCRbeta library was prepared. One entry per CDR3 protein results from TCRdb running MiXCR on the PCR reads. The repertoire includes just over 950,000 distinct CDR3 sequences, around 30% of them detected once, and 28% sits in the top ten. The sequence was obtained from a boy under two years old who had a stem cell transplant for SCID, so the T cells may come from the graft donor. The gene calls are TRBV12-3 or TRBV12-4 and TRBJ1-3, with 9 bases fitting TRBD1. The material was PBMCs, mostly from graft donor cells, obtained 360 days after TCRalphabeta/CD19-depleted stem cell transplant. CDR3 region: CASSNRDRAGGNTIYY. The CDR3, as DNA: TGTGCCAGCAGCAACAGGGACAGGGCGGGCGGAAACACCATATATTAT.